This is a list of T cell receptor beta chains from one sample in a study of blood T cells in healthy people across ages. Via MiXCR, TCRdb re-called the 5' RACE reads, giving one row per CDR3 protein. The table records over a million distinct CDR3 sequences, roughly 60% of them present only once. Sequencing input: blood. These receptors were obtained from a man aged 18 to 35 in good health. The CDR3 runs from the conserved cysteine through the conserved F or W. Fields, in order: D gene, V gene, J gene, CDR3 protein. D genes are given only for firm matches.

>TRBD1|TRBV27|TRBJ1-5
CASGAGTVNQPQHF
>-|TRBV15|TRBJ1-1
CATSRGREYPEAFF
>-|TRBV5-1|TRBJ2-1
CASSYGEGYNEQFF
>TRBD1|TRBV7-9|TRBJ1-2
CASSGLTGTEGYTF
>-|TRBV24-1|TRBJ1-2
CATIGGHEGYTF
>-|TRBV12-3/TRBV12-4|-
CASSFDAAYEQYF
>-|TRBV6-5|TRBJ2-7
CASSFNGPYEQYF
>-|TRBV3-1|TRBJ2-7
CASSQLGEASYEQYF
>TRBD2|TRBV11-2|TRBJ2-3
CASNSGGYTDTQYF
>-|TRBV5-6|TRBJ2-4
CASSPPGRENVQYF
>TRBD2|TRBV7-9|TRBJ2-5
CASSPPLAGGSLTQETQYF
>-|TRBV28|TRBJ2-1
CASTLNNEQFF
>TRBD2|TRBV20-1|-
CSATPTSWGREQYF
>TRBD1|TRBV6-5|-
CASSHQGVKTQYF
>-|TRBV7-2|TRBJ1-5
CASSFGEGGNQPQHF
>-|TRBV4-3|TRBJ2-3
CASSQDTLIGGLGTDTQYF
>TRBD2|TRBV7-2|TRBJ2-7
CASSSYGTSGAAYEQYF
>-|TRBV6-2/TRBV6-3|TRBJ2-3
CASIEGDTQYF
>TRBD1|TRBV12-3/TRBV12-4|TRBJ1-3
CASRSTGVRGNTIYF
>-|TRBV5-8|TRBJ1-2
CASSLQGRSYGYTF
>-|TRBV11-2|TRBJ2-3
CASTLLTDTQYF
>-|TRBV24-1|TRBJ1-2
CATSDLKEEKESYTF
>TRBD2|TRBV20-1|TRBJ2-3
CSARAPAGTSAIPAPDTQYF
>-|TRBV24-1|TRBJ2-5
CATSDILQETQYF
>TRBD1|TRBV29-1|TRBJ2-1
CSVGPGQPYNEQFF